This T cell receptor (beta chain) came from a study of blood T cell repertoires in COVID-19. In the study overall: Acute and convalescent COVID-19 samples came from the United States, Italy and Spain. In each case, the material was cDNA or gDNA derived from T cells, B-cell-depleted T cells, or PBMCs.

Source study methods: Reference gene primer amplification in the assay estimated nucleated cell counts. The assay was immunoSEQ multiplex PCR, and TCRdb's table has in-frame clones only and misses some. The D gene and trimming were derived from the DNA, and the V and J assignments and clone size from that table. This table holds about 200,000 clones, 75% to 85% found once. CDR1 is SNHLY and CDR2 is FYNNEI in the germline V gene. V shed 4 bases, J shed 8 bases, and the junction held 14 bases outside the gene matches. The CDR3 runs to 16 residues. The sequence was collected from a man aged 60 to 69 with acute or convalescent COVID-19. The V call is TRBV2, the J call TRBJ2-1, with 7 bases lining up with TRBD2. Material for sequencing was peripheral blood. DNA for the CDR3: TGTGCCAGCAGTGTTTTTTCTGGACTAGTAGGTTATGAGCAGTTCTTC. Encoded protein: CASSVFSGLVGYEQFF. Full variable domain (outside the CDR3, taken from reference TRBV2 and TRBJ2-1): EPEVTQTPSHQVTQMGQEVILRCVPISNHLYFYWYRQILGQKVEFLVSFYNNEISEKSEIFDDQFSVERPDGSNFTLKIRSTKLEDSAMYFCASSVFSGLVGYEQFFGPGTRLTVL.